This TCR beta chain appears in the sequencing data of a study of blood T cell repertoires in COVID-19. At the level of the study: Sites in the United States, Italy and Spain provided acute and convalescent COVID-19 samples.

Participants came from around 25 US areas, aged roughly 18 to 95 years. Before being deemed recovered, Cohort 3 donors had two negative PCRs, clearance, or symptom resolution. The CDR3 length is 14 residues. CDR1 and CDR2 (germline): SGHTA, FQGTGA. Trimming pared 4 bases from V and 1 base from J, leaving 7 bases between. Some clones are missing from TCRdb's copy, which holds only in-frame ones; the method was immunoSEQ multiplex PCR. The top ten hold more than 9% of the sample, which has a few hundred thousand clones, under 90% seen once. The source material was PBMCs or T cells enriched from blood (not recorded which). This chain joins TRBV7-3 and TRBJ2-2; D is perhaps TRBD2 (6 bases). The clonotype originates from a woman between 25 and 40 years old who had recovered from COVID-19. The DNA for the CDR3 is TGTGCCAGCAGCTGGAGGGAGAACACCGGGGAGCTGTTTTTT. The encoded protein is CASSWRENTGELFF.